These T cell receptor beta chains were read from a single sample in a study of cytotoxic CD8 clonotypes in ibrutinib-treated CLL. Assay: immunoSEQ multiplex PCR; the TCRdb copy retains only in-frame clones and omits some. The table lists around 70,000 clones, over 75% of them singletons. This specimen was PBMCs, taken after 12 months of ibrutinib treatment. The receptors were sampled from a human donor with chronic lymphocytic leukemia. The CDR3 runs from the conserved cysteine through the conserved F or W. The D gene is left open where the match is weak. Expanded clones are given a class, and other clones once, few, many or no size at all.

J	V	size	D	CDR3	DNA
TRBJ1-4	TRBV2	.	TRBD1	CASGRDRDEKLFF	TGTGCCAGCGGGCGGGACAGAGATGAAAAACTGTTTTTT
TRBJ1-2	TRBV16	.	TRBD1	CASSPETGANYGYTF	TGTGCCAGCAGCCCAGAGACAGGGGCGAACTATGGCTACACCTTC
TRBJ1-5	TRBV28	.	.	CASSRTENQPQHF	TGTGCCAGCAGTAGGACCGAAAATCAGCCCCAGCATTTT
TRBJ1-5	TRBV19	.	.	CASSISGNGQPQHF	TGTGCCAGTAGTATATCCGGGAACGGTCAGCCCCAGCATTTT
TRBJ1-1	TRBV28	.	.	CASSRPFYGVEAFF	TGTGCCAGCAGTAGACCATTTTATGGGGTTGAAGCTTTCTTT
TRBJ1-1	TRBV7-2	.	.	CASSRDVNTEAFF	TGTGCCAGCAGCAGGGACGTGAACACTGAAGCTTTCTTT
TRBJ1-2	TRBV19	.	TRBD1	CASSHLGQGAFGYTF	TGTGCCAGTAGTCACCTTGGGCAGGGGGCTTTTGGCTACACCTTC
TRBJ1-5	TRBV28	.	.	CASNPRRVANQPQHF	TGTGCCAGCAACCCGAGAAGGGTGGCCAATCAGCCCCAGCATTTT
TRBJ1-4	TRBV2	.	.	CASSEISGEKLFF	TGTGCCAGCAGTGAAATTTCTGGTGAAAAACTGTTTTTT
TRBJ2-5	TRBV30	.	.	CAWSRGYSKGTPIIETQYF	TGTGCCTGGAGTCGCGGATACTCGAAGGGGACCCCGATTATAGAGACCCAGTACTTC
TRBJ1-1	TRBV5-8	.	.	CASSFWADGTEAFF	TGTGCCAGCAGCTTTTGGGCAGACGGCACTGAAGCTTTCTTT
TRBJ1-1	TRBV11-1	.	.	CASSLAGRPNTEAFF	TGTGCCAGCAGCTTAGCGGGACGGCCGAACACTGAAGCTTTCTTT
TRBJ2-1	TRBV29-1	.	TRBD2	CSVSGGSGRNNEQFF	TGCAGCGTTTCCGGGGGGAGCGGGAGGAACAATGAGCAGTTCTTC
TRBJ2-5	TRBV18	.	.	CASSPPYAETQYF	TGTGCCAGCTCACCACCGTATGCGGAGACCCAGTACTTC
TRBJ2-4	TRBV2	.	.	CASSETGRRTKNIQYF	TGTGCCAGCAGTGAAACCGGCAGGAGGACCAAAAACATTCAGTACTTC
TRBJ2-1	TRBV28	.	TRBD1	CASSTEGAEAYNEQFF	TGTGCCAGCAGTACCGAGGGGGCCGAAGCCTACAATGAGCAGTTCTTC
TRBJ1-3	TRBV30	.	.	CAWRTPGSSGNTIYF	TGTGCCTGGAGGACCCCGGGGAGCTCTGGAAACACCATATATTTT
TRBJ2-7	TRBV7-8	once	TRBD1	CASSLVDREIHF	TGTGCCAGCAGCTTAGTAGACAGGGAAATCCACTTC
TRBJ2-7	TRBV6-1	.	TRBD1	CASSGDSLSYEQYF	TGTGCCAGCAGTGGGGACAGCCTCTCCTACGAGCAGTACTTC
TRBJ2-5	TRBV19	.	TRBD2	CASSSAAGGPQETQYF	TGTGCCAGTAGCTCAGCGGCGGGAGGGCCCCAAGAGACCCAGTACTTC
TRBJ2-7	TRBV15	.	TRBD1	CATSRDSDRGSFRRVFYEQYF	TGTGCCACCAGCAGAGATTCCGACAGGGGCTCATTCCGACGGGTTTTCTACGAGCAGTACTTC
TRBJ1-2	TRBV7-3	.	TRBD1	CASSVTGTTNYGYTF	TGTGCCAGCAGCGTGACAGGGACGACTAACTATGGCTACACCTTC
TRBJ2-3	TRBV10-3	few	TRBD2	CAMTSGRADTQYF	TGTGCCATGACTAGCGGGAGGGCAGATACGCAGTATTTT
TRBJ2-7	TRBV29-1	.	.	CSAAPGSYEQYF	TGCAGCGCAGCGCCGGGTAGCTACGAGCAGTACTTC
TRBJ1-1	TRBV28	.	.	CASSQVGTEAFF	TGTGCCAGCAGCCAGGTTGGCACTGAAGCTTTCTTT
TRBJ2-5	TRBV15	once	TRBD2	CATSRGGGLETQYF	TGTGCCACCAGCCGCGGGGGGGGTTTGGAGACCCAGTACTTC
TRBJ2-2	TRBV2	.	.	CASTRQGAVAGVPGELFF	TGTGCCAGCACCCGACAGGGGGCGGTAGCGGGAGTACCCGGGGAGCTGTTTTTT
TRBJ2-5	TRBV4-1	.	TRBD1	CASSQDRGRGQETQYF	TGCGCCAGCAGCCAAGACAGGGGGCGCGGTCAAGAGACCCAGTACTTC
TRBJ1-2	TRBV7-2	.	.	CASSPGASTYGYTF	TGTGCCAGCAGCCCCGGCGCCAGCACCTATGGCTACACCTTC
TRBJ2-1	TRBV15	.	TRBD2	CATSRELAGASNEQFF	TGTGCCACCAGCAGAGAGCTAGCGGGAGCCTCCAATGAGCAGTTCTTC
TRBJ1-1	TRBV5-6	.	.	CASSFHQRVGNDMNTEAFF	TGTGCCAGCAGCTTTCACCAACGGGTAGGGAACGATATGAACACTGAAGCTTTCTTT
TRBJ2-7	TRBV5-4	.	TRBD1	CASSLTPDRVSSYEQYF	TGTGCCAGCAGCTTGACCCCTGACAGGGTTTCCTCCTACGAGCAGTACTTC
TRBJ1-6	TRBV7-6	.	.	CASSPTGPSTRLLHF	TGTGCCAGCAGCCCGACAGGTCCCTCCACCAGGCTCCTCCACTTT
TRBJ2-2	TRBV9	few	.	CASSGTLANTGELFF	TGTGCCAGCAGCGGGACACTCGCGAACACCGGGGAGCTGTTTTTT
TRBJ2-1	TRBV7-2	.	.	CASSLAWASRSSYNEQFF	TGTGCCAGCAGCTTAGCTTGGGCTAGCCGAAGCTCCTACAATGAGCAGTTCTTC
TRBJ2-3	TRBV5-6	once	TRBD2	CASSLTSGSTDTQYF	TGTGCCAGCAGCTTGACTAGCGGTAGCACAGATACGCAGTATTTT
TRBJ1-3	TRBV14	.	.	CASSQDHVLNTIYF	TGTGCCAGCAGCCAAGATCATGTCTTAAACACCATATATTTT
TRBJ1-5	TRBV19	.	TRBD1	CASTHRGGRGLEPQHF	TGTGCCAGTACCCATAGGGGGGGCAGGGGGCTGGAGCCCCAGCATTTT
TRBJ1-1	TRBV11-3	.	.	CASSFSGGNTEAFF	TGTGCCAGCAGCTTCAGTGGGGGGAACACTGAAGCTTTCTTT
TRBJ2-1	TRBV11-3	.	.	CASGGDFGHEQFF	TGTGCCAGCGGAGGAGATTTTGGCCATGAGCAGTTCTTC
TRBJ1-1	TRBV19	.	TRBD1	CASSTDRGLTEAFF	TGTGCCAGTAGTACGGACAGGGGGCTTACTGAAGCTTTCTTT
TRBJ2-1	TRBV6-4	.	.	CASSESGHLSEQFF	TGTGCCAGCAGTGAATCCGGGCATCTCTCTGAGCAGTTCTTC
TRBJ1-1	TRBV29-1	.	.	CSVDGGSGTEAFF	TGCAGCGTTGACGGGGGAAGTGGCACTGAAGCTTTCTTT
TRBJ1-4	TRBV27	.	.	CASSRGFTNEKLFF	TGTGCCAGCAGCAGGGGTTTTACTAATGAAAAACTGTTTTTT
TRBJ2-3	TRBV7-3	.	TRBD2	CASSLTGTSGRVGDTQYF	TGTGCCAGCAGCTTAACCGGGACTAGCGGGAGGGTAGGAGATACGCAGTATTTT
TRBJ2-7	TRBV5-1	.	TRBD2	CASSLGALAGGTTYEQYF	TGCGCCAGCAGCTTGGGAGCGTTAGCGGGCGGTACTACCTACGAGCAGTACTTC
TRBJ1-2	TRBV7-2	.	.	CASSPRDGAYGYTF	TGTGCCAGCAGCCCCCGGGACGGGGCCTATGGCTACACCTTC
TRBJ1-1	TRBV11-2	.	.	CASSFRAGTEAFF	TGTGCCAGCAGCTTCCGGGCGGGCACTGAAGCTTTCTTT